The sample holds a few counts of the clone carrying this TCR beta chain. As yet, its antigen is unknown. This specimen comes from a study of CD8+CD57+ T cells in acquired aplastic anemia. In the study overall: The sorted CD4+ and CD8+ cells yielded an average around 3.2 ug of DNA. Read counts for CD4+ cells (from healthy donors) averaged roughly 11 million. Findings and limits, study-wide: Patients had twenty-nine CD8+ CDR3 sequences in common with controls (the shared set). Researchers reported that CD8+ Simpson's diversity was not significantly different in patients versus controls.

The TCR beta profiling, which covered VDJ combination and CDR3 sequence, was carried out using genomic DNA as the template. MiXCR, applied by TCRdb to the reads, yields one record per CDR3 protein. The repertoire holds about 150,000 distinct CDR3 sequences, with less than 45% as singletons. Trimming took off 1 base at V and 11 bases at J, with 12 bases between the two ends. This CDR3 contains 14 residues. Germline loops: CDR1 LNHDA, CDR2 SQIVND (reference sequence). The TCR sequence derives from a human donor in good health, serving as a control. The sequenced sample consisted of sorted CD4+, CD8+, or CD8+CD57+ T cells (not recorded which) from PBMCs. V gene TRBV19 combines with J gene TRBJ1-6; D not certain. The CDR3 sequence is CASSIGLAEAPLHF. In nucleotides, the CDR3 is TGTGCCAGTAGTATAGGACTAGCCGAAGCACCCCTCCACTTT.